This T cell receptor (beta chain) stems from a study of persistence of HIV-infected CD4 T cells. Study at large: Donors had been on suppressive ART for a median of 8 years.

To note about this clone: Its cognate antigen is unknown.

Cells were stimulated with CMV-infected fibroblast lysates at roughly 10 ug/mL. Sorted nonresponding memory CD4+ T cells were CD40L-negative, CD69-negative, CD45RO-high. The libraries were made with immunoSEQ version 4 in survey mode. Profiling relied on immunoSEQ multiplex PCR, and the TCRdb table lists in-frame clones only, not all of them. The sample includes 30,000 to 45,000 clones, approximately 80% of them seen just once. Germline values: CDR1 MNHEY, CDR2 SVGAGI. The CDR3 spans 15 residues. Trimming removed 2 bases from V and 7 bases from J, with 14 bases in between. The chain recombines TRBV6-5 with TRBJ2-2, with D tentatively TRBD2 (7 bases). The sequence was collected from an adult man with HIV who was CMV-seropositive. Specimen: CD4+ T cells sorted from PBMCs after roughly 18-hour stimulation, collected from a patient who received antiretroviral therapy. For the CDR3, the DNA is TGTGCCAGCAGTTACAACGCGGGGGCGCGCGGGGAGCTGTTTTTT. Encoded protein: CASSYNAGARGELFF.